This T cell receptor beta chain was found in a study of control samples from healthy donors and cancer patients. Trimming took off 0 bases at V and 8 bases at J, with 10 bases between the two ends. Germline V gives CDR1 MNHEY, CDR2 SVGAGI. This CDR3 contains 14 residues. The data were produced by immunoSEQ multiplex PCR, yet TCRdb's version contains in-frame clones alone and is incomplete. This sample has 150,000 to 200,000 clones, with around 90% found just once. The receptor was isolated from a man aged 30-40 years in good health. The chain uses TRBV6-5 and TRBJ1-4, with D maybe TRBD1 (5 bases). The sequencing sample was made of blood. In nucleotides, the CDR3 is TGTGCCAGCAGTTACTCGGGGGGGGTCGAAAAACTGTTTTTT. It encodes CASSYSGGVEKLFF.